This passage covers 30 T cell receptor beta chains from one sample sequenced in a study of response to subunit inactivated influenza vaccine. TCRdb reprocessed the RT-PCR reads with MiXCR, giving one entry per CDR3 protein. The table records just under 550,000 distinct CDR3 sequences, around 21% of them present only once. The same sample was also studied in work on T cells expressing NK-cell markers. In that study: Scientists made TCR beta cDNA using 5'RACE template switching with UMIs.

The material sequenced was CD4+ T cells sorted from PBMCs, taken about 11 days after vaccination. All receptors derive from a man aged 45-65 years who received an inactivated influenza vaccine.

The rearrangement joins TRBV6-5 to TRBJ2-5, with D unresolved. This CDR3 contains 14 residues. From germline, CDR1 is MNHEY and CDR2 SVGAGI. Trimming took 1 base from V and 5 from J, leaving 11 bases between them. The CDR3 region is CASSYYGDGETQYF. CDR3 nucleotide sequence: TGTGCCAGCAGTTACTATGGAGATGGTGAGACCCAGTACTTC.

The rearrangement uses TRBV30 and TRBJ2-7, with a possible D match to TRBD1 (5 bases). This CDR3 is built from 12 residues. The V gene's germline CDR1 is GTSNPN and CDR2 SVGIG (reference sequence). V lost 5 bases, J lost 4 bases, and 12 bases lay in between. CDR3 bases: TGTGCCTGGGGCATAAGACAGTACGAGCAGTACTTC. Encoded protein: CAWGIRQYEQYF.

V is TRBV4-3 and J is TRBJ1-4, with unresolved D. Germline V gives CDR1 LGHNA, CDR2 YSLEER. The CDR3 sequence is 13 residues long. V dropped 2 bases and J dropped 12 bases, with 13 bases sitting between them. The chain's CDR3 is CASSQTPPSELFF. The CDR3 region has the DNA TGCGCCAGCAGCCAAACCCCGCCTAGTGAACTGTTTTTT.

This clonotype has only a few counts. The J gene is TRBJ1-1, the V gene TRBV4-1; D is unresolved. The CDR3 sequence is 14 residues long. V lost 1 base to trimming and J lost 0 bases, with 6 bases between them. CDR1 is MGHRA and CDR2 is YSYEKL in the germline V gene. CDR3 in DNA: TGCGCCAGCAGCCAAGCGATCCTGAACACTGAAGCTTTCTTT. Its protein product is CASSQAILNTEAFF.

This clonotype was detected ten times or more. CDR3 nucleotide sequence: TGCAGTGGAGGAGGGGGCCTTGAGACCCAGTACTTC. Amino acids: CSGGGGLETQYF. The chain carries TRBV29-1 and TRBJ2-5, with D tentatively TRBD1 (7 bases). The CDR3 runs to 12 residues. CDR1 is SQVTM and CDR2 is ANQGSEA in the germline V gene.

The chain recombines TRBV18 with TRBJ1-5; 9 bases agree with TRBD1. Trimming removed 0 bases from V and 5 bases from J; junction bases left unmatched: 8. The CDR3 consists of 17 residues. Germline CDR1 and CDR2: KGHSH and LQKENI. In nucleotides, the CDR3 is TGTGCCAGCTCACCACCGCAGTCGGGACAGGGCTATCAGCCCCAGCATTTT. This translates into CASSPPQSGQGYQPQHF.

V usage is TRBV7-9 and J usage is TRBJ2-3, with 10 bases aligning to TRBD2. V lost 4 bases and J lost 1; bases outside the gene matches: 2. The CDR3 is 15 amino acids. Germline V lookup: CDR1 SEHNR, CDR2 FQNEAQ (reference sequence). For the CDR3, the DNA is TGTGCCAGCAGCTACGGACTAGCGGGCACAGATACGCAGTATTTT. As protein: CASSYGLAGTDTQYF. Based on the CDR3 plus reference TRBV7-9 and TRBJ2-3, the full variable domain is DTGVSQNPRHKITKRGQNVTFRCDPISEHNRLYWYRQTLGQGPEFLTYFQNEAQLEKSRLLSDRFSAERPKGSFSTLEIQRTEQGDSAMYLCASSYGLAGTDTQYFGPGTRLTVL.

The chain combines TRBV12-3 or TRBV12-4 with TRBJ2-7; tentative D call: TRBD1 (6 bases). V was cut by 6 bases and J by 6 bases, with 15 bases left in between. CDR3 length equals 13 residues. The CDR3 DNA follows: TGTGCCAGCAGCCCCCGATTAGGGGGCGAGCAGTACTTC. It codes for CASSPRLGGEQYF.

V is TRBV20-1 and J is TRBJ2-3; D gene ambiguous. Trimming pared 3 bases from V and 0 bases from J, leaving 13 bases between. Germline assignment: CDR1 DFQATT and CDR2 SNEGSKA (reference sequence). CDR3 length: 15 residues. The CDR3 reads CSARNPFRSTDTQYF. CDR3 nucleotides: TGCAGTGCTAGGAACCCGTTCCGGAGCACAGATACGCAGTATTTT.

This clonotype was seen only a few times. The chain is built from TRBV6-6 and TRBJ2-5; the match to TRBD2 covers 10 bases. Trimming removed 7 bases from V and 3 bases from J; junction bases left unmatched: 2. Germline V gene lookup returns CDR1 MNHNY and CDR2 SVGAGI (reference sequence). CDR3 size: 13 residues. The CDR3 here is CASTTSGKETQYF. The CDR3 nucleotides are TGTGCCAGCACCACTAGCGGGAAAGAGACCCAGTACTTC.

This clonotype has at least ten counts. The chain carries TRBV28 and TRBJ1-1; unclear D gene. Germline V gives CDR1 MDHEN, CDR2 SYDVKM. Between the trimmed V and J ends, which lost 1 base and 1 base, there was a span of 7 bases. The CDR3 has 14 amino acids. Here the CDR3 reads CASSLSTPNTEAFF. CDR3 DNA: TGTGCCAGCAGTTTATCGACTCCGAACACTGAAGCTTTCTTT.

This rearrangement joins TRBV4-3 to TRBJ2-7; a possible D gene is TRBD1 (5 bases). Germline assignment: CDR1 LGHNA and CDR2 YSLEER. Trimming left V 1 base short and J 9 bases short, with 16 bases between. The CDR3 is made up of 14 amino acids. CDR3 sequence: CASSQVQVLSWQYF. CDR3 coding DNA: TGCGCCAGCAGCCAAGTACAGGTTCTGAGTTGGCAGTACTTC.

CDR3 residues: CASRKSGNFLTDTQYF. DNA of the CDR3: TGTGCCAGCAGGAAGAGCGGGAACTTCCTAACAGATACGCAGTATTTT. V gene TRBV6-4 combines with J gene TRBJ2-3, with 7 bases lining up with TRBD2. The junction had 12 bases not matched to a gene; V was cut back by 6 bases and J by 3 bases. Germline V lookup: CDR1 MRHNA, CDR2 SNTAGT. The CDR3 length is 16 residues.

The chain is built from TRBV4-1 and TRBJ2-2; TRBD2 aligns across 9 bases. This CDR3 has 18 amino acids. J lost 9 bases, V lost 0 bases, and 14 bases had no gene match. Germline CDR1 and CDR2: MGHRA and YSYEKL. CDR3 bases: TGCGCCAGCAGCCAAGAGTGGGCTAGCGGGAATTTCGGTCGGGAGCTGTTTTTT. This codes for CASSQEWASGNFGRELFF.

This clonotype was picked up a small number of times. V gene TRBV7-2 combines with J gene TRBJ1-1; weak D call: TRBD1 (5 bases). Trimming cost V 5 bases and J 11 bases, with 15 bases left between them. The CDR3 sequence is 12 residues long. Per the germline V gene, CDR1 is SGHTA and CDR2 is FQGNSA. Here the CDR3 DNA reads TGTGCCAGCAGCACGAGGTCAGGGTATGCTTTCTTT. Encoded protein: CASSTRSGYAFF.

This chain joins TRBV2 and TRBJ2-2, with a tentative D call TRBD2 (5 bases). There are 14 residues in the CDR3. From germline, CDR1 is SNHLY and CDR2 FYNNEI. Deletions cut 6 bases from V and 6 bases from J, with 14 bases between. CDR3 in DNA: TGTGCCAGCAGACCCACGGACTTTGCCGGGGAGCTGTTTTTT. This translates into CASRPTDFAGELFF.

This clonotype has just a few counts. The chain links TRBV5-1 to TRBJ2-2, with D possibly matching TRBD2 (5 bases). Germline CDR1 reads SGHRS; CDR2 reads YFSETQ. The CDR3 spans 15 residues. V was trimmed by 0 bases and J by 4 bases, leaving 10 bases between them. CDR3 DNA: TGCGCCAGCAGCTTGGGTCCGGGAAGCACCGGGGAGCTGTTTTTT. Translated: CASSLGPGSTGELFF.

V is TRBV18 and J is TRBJ2-1; 8 positions agree with TRBD1. This CDR3 spans 14 amino acids. CDR1 and CDR2 (germline): KGHSH, LQKENI. With 5 bases clipped from V and 7 bases from J, the junction kept 7 bases outside the gene matches. This CDR3 reads CASSVQGAPNEQFF. The CDR3 DNA follows: TGTGCCAGCTCAGTCCAGGGGGCTCCTAATGAGCAGTTCTTC.

The chain is built from TRBV4-2 and TRBJ1-2; D is unclear. This CDR3 spans 18 amino acids. The V gene's germline CDR1 is LGHNA and CDR2 YNFKEQ. Trimming pared 1 base from V and 0 bases from J, leaving 18 bases between. The CDR3 spells CASSQGEADEVSNYGYTF. CDR3 DNA sequence: TGTGCCAGCAGCCAAGGCGAGGCGGACGAAGTTTCTAACTATGGCTACACCTTC.

This clonotype was detected only a few times. This chain links TRBV5-1 with TRBJ2-7; perhaps TRBD1 as D (6 bases). V lost 1 base, J lost 6 bases, and 14 bases lay in between. The CDR3 is made up of 14 amino acids. Germline V gene data show CDR1 as SGHRS and CDR2 as YFSETQ. This chain's CDR3 is CASSLLQGQGEQYF. CDR3 sequence (DNA): TGCGCCAGCAGCTTGTTACAGGGTCAAGGCGAGCAGTACTTC.

This clonotype was picked up many times. This chain joins TRBV6-1 and TRBJ2-1, with 9 positions matching TRBD2. Germline V gives CDR1 MNHNS, CDR2 SASEGT. J was trimmed by 7 bases and V by 6 bases; bases with no gene match: 22. The CDR3 loop spans 19 amino acids. In DNA form, the CDR3 reads TGTGCCAGCAGCCCGAATTTGGTGGCGGGGGGGACCTTTAAGAATGAGCAGTTCTTC. It codes for CASSPNLVAGGTFKNEQFF.

The count of this clonotype is one. This chain joins TRBV20-1 and TRBJ2-7; 7 bases align to TRBD2. V gave up 6 bases and J gave up 3 bases; unmatched junction bases: 17. The CDR3 covers 16 residues. Germline V gene lookup returns CDR1 DFQATT and CDR2 SNEGSKA (reference sequence). Here the CDR3 reads CSARGSTGEGFYEQYF. The CDR3 DNA follows: TGCAGTGCGCGGGGAAGTACGGGGGAGGGCTTCTACGAGCAGTACTTC.

This clonotype was observed a few times. V usage is TRBV6-2 or TRBV6-3 and J usage is TRBJ2-7; TRBD1 matches at 10 bases. V shed 5 bases, J shed 7 bases, and the junction held 8 bases outside the gene matches. Germline V gives CDR1 MNHEY, CDR2 SVGEGT. The CDR3 is 14 amino acids. DNA for the CDR3: TGTGCCAGCAGTCTGACAGGGGGCGCGGGGGAGCAGTACTTC. Translated: CASSLTGGAGEQYF.

The V and J genes are TRBV3-1 and TRBJ2-3, with D unclear. In germline, CDR1 is LGHDT, CDR2 YNNKEL (reference sequence). V lost 7 bases to trimming and J lost 4 bases, with 9 bases between them. The CDR3 has 12 amino acids. CDR3 DNA sequence: TGTGCCAGCACCGGTAGCTCAGATACGCAGTATTTT. Its translation is CASTGSSDTQYF.

The chain combines TRBV11-2 with TRBJ2-1; 10 bases match TRBD2. Germline trimming cut 0 bases from V and 2 bases from J; bases unmatched to any gene: 7. The CDR3 is 18 amino acids. CDR1 SGHAT and CDR2 FQNNGV come from the germline V gene. The CDR3 loop is CASSLDLAGALPYNEQFF. CDR3 nucleotides: TGTGCCAGCAGCTTAGACCTAGCGGGGGCCCTACCCTACAATGAGCAGTTCTTC.

V and J are TRBV12-3 or TRBV12-4 and TRBJ2-1; D possibly matches TRBD1 or TRBD2 (5 bases each). The V end lost 6 bases, the J end lost 9 bases, and 18 bases lay between the germline ends. The CDR3 extends over 14 amino acids. CDR3 sequence reads: CASRMMNGGGEQFF. The CDR3 DNA is TGTGCCAGCAGAATGATGAATGGGGGTGGTGAGCAGTTCTTC.

The chain combines TRBV4-1 with TRBJ2-3; no firm D call. The germline CDR1 and CDR2 sequences are MGHRA and YSYEKL. Trimming stripped 1 base from V and 2 bases from J, with 16 bases between. This CDR3 spans 17 amino acids. The CDR3 nucleotides read TGCGCCAGCAGCCAAGTAACGCTACCCTTCTTCACAGATACGCAGTATTTT. It translates to CASSQVTLPFFTDTQYF.

There are a few counts of this clonotype. The gene calls are TRBV5-1 and TRBJ2-2; D unclear. Germline CDR1 and CDR2: SGHRS and YFSETQ. The CDR3 has 15 amino acids. Between the trimmed V and J ends, which lost 4 bases and 4 bases, there was a span of 14 bases. CDR3 coding DNA: TGCGCCAGCAGCCTTGTGGTTAGTGGCACCGGGGAGCTGTTTTTT. Its translation is CASSLVVSGTGELFF.

The V call is TRBV11-2, the J call TRBJ2-7; the D is unclear. The CDR3 totals 14 residues. Germline CDR1 and CDR2: SGHAT and FQNNGV. V lost 5 bases and J 2 bases, leaving 13 bases between the germline ends. The DNA for the CDR3 is TGTGCCAGCAGCGTAACAGATCCGGCCTACGAGCAGTACTTC. It yields the protein CASSVTDPAYEQYF. Full variable domain (outside the CDR3, taken from reference TRBV11-2 and TRBJ2-7): EAGVAQSPRYKIIEKRQSVAFWCNPISGHATLYWYQQILGQGPKLLIQFQNNGVVDDSQLPKDRFSAERLKGVDSTLKIQPAKLEDSAVYLCASSVTDPAYEQYFGPGTRLTVT.

The V call is TRBV5-5, the J call TRBJ2-4; D uncertain. This CDR3 has 14 amino acids. The V end lost 1 base, the J end lost 7 bases, and 12 bases lay between the germline ends. CDR1 and CDR2 from the germline V gene are SGHKS and YYEKEE (reference sequence). The CDR3 coding sequence is TGTGCCAGCAGCTTGTCTCCAGGAAAGAACATTCAGTACTTC. Residues: CASSLSPGKNIQYF.